The rows below give T cell receptor beta chains drawn from one sample of a study of OX40 agonist ivuxolimab in advanced cancers. Measured with immunoSEQ multiplex PCR; TCRdb has only the in-frame clones, and not every one. The data contain about 82,000 clones, approximately 85% of them seen just once; the ten biggest clones take up around 2.5%. Specimen: CD4+ or CD8+ T cells sorted from blood, collected in a trial of the OX40 agonist ivuxolimab. The source is an adult with an advanced solid tumor such as melanoma, head and neck, liver or kidney cancer. Each CDR3 is given with its conserved first and last residue.

v_call cdr3_aa
TRBV6-4 CASSAGLHYPQYF
TRBV6-1 CASSLRGDGELFF
TRBV4-2 CASSQDSGGGDTEAFF
TRBV10-3 CAIWEGITEAFF
TRBV29-1 CSVETGYGYTF
TRBV5-4 CASSPSDRGEEKLFF
TRBV6-5 CASRPGLTNTEAFF
TRBV19 CASRLTGGGNQPQHF
TRBV7-8 CASSQAGTGTYEQYF
TRBV19 CATSPNNNSPLHF
TRBV30 CAWSKGFESSSYNSPLHF
TRBV7-3 CASSDSSGGADTQYF
TRBV6-1 CASSADRVTNYGYTF
TRBV5-1 CASSLSTPTGGTEKLFF
TRBV7-2 CASSPGSGQANYGYTF
TRBV6-5 CASSAGTGVEQYF
TRBV7-9 CASSSDRSNSPLHF
TRBV25-1 CASSEKGTGKTGELFF
TRBV28 CASRPGRNSGNTIYF
TRBV7-5 CVRSSVGQEHNEQFF
TRBV11-3 CASSSGVAQGPEQFF
TRBV5-4 CASRAGRLGPETQYF
TRBV19 CASSEIQGRVHNEQFF
TRBV7-2 CASTRQGAYEQYF
TRBV30 CAWSIRAFSGNTIYF
TRBV4-1 CASSQGKAWGSNQPQHF
TRBV2 CASSASQGAGGYTF
TRBV5-6 CASRPGSTNEKLFF
TRBV6-1 CASSEVGRGFTEAFF
TRBV11-2 CASSYRAGVADTQYF
TRBV11-3 CASSPGQGGAYNEQFF
TRBV5-4 CASSLGEGGSAFF
TRBV7-9 CASSLVSRGYGYTF
TRBV9 CASAGQGGGTDTQYF
TRBV27 CASSLSGQDGYTF
TRBV21-1 CASSKGVQVNEQFF
TRBV11-2 CASSSRQGRYGYTF
TRBV2 CASSEDGNTEAFF
TRBV30 CAWAYGAGNTIYF
TRBV7-3 CASITLDRATNTGELFF
TRBV4-2 CASSLDRREKLFF
TRBV7-8 CASSIITGTGTGGTQYF
TRBV7-6 CASSPPGRGALQFF
TRBV30 CAWSPMQGGQPQHF
TRBV19 CASIIGDGPFWEETQYF
TRBV5-1 CASSLEQGYGYTF
TRBV7-3 CASSLGGGGTDTQYF
TRBV4-1 CASSQGPQGAYEQYF